Listed below are T cell receptor beta chains from one sample, sequenced in a study of control samples from healthy donors and cancer patients. Clones were read by immunoSEQ multiplex PCR, and TCRdb kept only the in-frame ones, dropping some. The sample records approximately 89,000 clones, approximately 86% being singletons. Sequenced material: blood. The receptors derive from a young man in good health. Both conserved end residues are part of each CDR3. Each record gives: D gene, clone size, V gene, J gene, CDR3 protein, CDR3 DNA. D genes are given only for firm matches. Expanded clones are given a class, and other clones once, few, many or no size at all.

.	.	TRBV7-9	TRBJ1-2	CASSPGTGGYTF	TGTGCCAGCAGCCCGGGGACCGGTGGCTACACCTTC
TRBD2	few	TRBV5-1	TRBJ2-2	CASSLATSGGARTGELFF	TGCGCCAGCAGCTTGGCGACTAGCGGGGGGGCGCGGACCGGGGAGCTGTTTTTT
.	.	TRBV5-5	TRBJ1-5	CASSLLGEGRPQHF	TGTGCCAGCAGCTTGTTGGGAGAGGGTAGGCCCCAGCATTTT
TRBD2	.	TRBV4-1	TRBJ2-1	CASSQELAASGNEQFF	TGCGCCAGCAGCCAAGAACTAGCGGCCTCCGGCAATGAGCAGTTCTTC
.	.	TRBV9	TRBJ1-1	CARRGFTEAFF	TGTGCCAGACGGGGCTTCACTGAAGCTTTCTTT
TRBD1	.	TRBV5-1	TRBJ1-1	CASSTGNTGDGGEAFF	TGCGCCAGCAGCACGGGCAATACAGGGGACGGAGGTGAAGCTTTCTTT
.	.	TRBV28	TRBJ1-2	CASSAGSGYGYTF	TGTGCCAGCAGTGCAGGCTCCGGTTATGGCTACACCTTC
.	.	TRBV7-2	TRBJ1-4	CASSYGLRGSNEKLFF	TGTGCCAGCAGTTACGGATTAAGGGGTTCTAATGAAAAACTGTTTTTT
TRBD1	.	TRBV9	TRBJ2-6	CASSARTGIISSGANVLTF	TGTGCCAGCAGCGCCCGGACAGGGATAATCAGCTCTGGGGCCAACGTCCTGACTTTC
TRBD2	.	TRBV3-1/TRBV3-2	TRBJ2-4	CASSLGLAGGSIQYF	TGTGCCAGCAGCCTGGGACTAGCGGGGGGAAGCATTCAGTACTTC
TRBD2	.	TRBV5-1	TRBJ2-3	CASSLDPTSGGAYDTQYF	TGCGCCAGCAGCTTGGACCCTACTAGCGGGGGGGCCTATGATACGCAGTATTTT
.	.	TRBV29-1	TRBJ1-2	CSVEEGGGYGYTF	TGCAGCGTTGAAGAAGGGGGGGGCTATGGCTACACCTTC
.	.	TRBV15	TRBJ2-5	CATSRWGETQYF	TGTGCCACCAGCAGATGGGGAGAGACCCAGTACTTC
TRBD1	.	TRBV6-5	TRBJ1-5	CASRQGAGQPQHF	TGTGCCAGCAGACAGGGGGCGGGTCAGCCCCAGCATTTT
.	.	TRBV19	TRBJ2-7	CASSTPGVWEQYF	TGTGCCAGTAGTACCCCGGGGGTCTGGGAGCAGTACTTC
TRBD1	few	TRBV7-9	TRBJ2-2	CASSFYRDSLNTGELFF	TGTGCCAGCAGCTTTTACCGGGACAGCCTTAACACCGGGGAGCTGTTTTTT
.	.	TRBV6-6	TRBJ1-1	CASSYRRDAMNTEAFF	TGTGCCAGCAGTTACCGTCGGGACGCCATGAACACTGAAGCTTTCTTT
TRBD1	once	TRBV12-3/TRBV12-4	TRBJ1-5	CASSRTGTQPQHF	TGTGCCAGCAGCCGGACAGGGACTCAGCCCCAGCATTTT